The 18 T cell receptor beta chains below all came from one sample that was sequenced in a study of Ad26.COV2.S vaccination and SARS-CoV-2 variants (dated by TCRdb to the early 2020s). Per the publication, the treatment or condition label means: roughly 20 received Ad26.COV2.S at low or high dose, single or two shots; about 5 received placebo; per-sample allocation not given. Repertoires of vaccine and placebo recipients were sequenced from samples collected on day 63 after the first injection. Library preparation was by the immunoSEQ multiplex PCR assay. The table comes from immuneACCESS by way of TCRdb, which keeps in-frame sequences with V and J called. Part of the clones is missing from these tables; in studies checked, under half for an unresolved V gene and the rest for unknown reasons. In all, the sample holds hundreds of thousands of clones, and approximately 88% of those were seen once. Of the sample, approximately 1.5% is held by the ten largest clones.

The sequenced sample was peripheral blood, obtained in a trial of Ad26.COV2.S vaccine versus placebo. The receptors were gathered from a person between 18 and 60 years old who received the Ad26.COV2.S COVID-19 vaccine or a placebo.

This rearrangement joins TRBV6-1 to TRBJ1-5; no clear D gene. CDR1 is MNHNS, CDR2 SASEGT, per germline. V lost 1 base, J lost 6 bases, and 13 bases lay in between. The CDR3 length is 15 residues. In DNA form, the CDR3 reads TGTGCCAGCAGTGAAGGGGGAGCGCTGGGTCAGCCCCAGCATTTT. This codes for CASSEGGALGQPQHF.

This chain links TRBV6-6 with TRBJ1-2; possibly TRBD1 for D (5 bases). Trimming cost V 5 bases and J 1 base, with 5 bases left between them. Germline V gene lookup returns CDR1 MNHNY and CDR2 SVGAGI (reference sequence). CDR3 size: 12 residues. The CDR3 DNA is TGTGCCAGCAGTCAGGGTAACTATGGCTACACCTTC. Translation gives CASSQGNYGYTF.

The chain links TRBV7-9 to TRBJ1-2; the match to TRBD1 covers 9 bases. J gave up 6 bases and V 7 bases, and 9 bases lay outside the gene matches. CDR1 is SEHNR, CDR2 FQNEAQ, per germline (reference sequence). There are 14 residues in the CDR3. This CDR3 is CASTQQGARNGYTF. The CDR3 coding sequence is TGTGCCAGCACCCAACAGGGGGCGCGTAATGGCTACACCTTC.

This chain uses TRBV18 with TRBJ2-1, with 7 bases fitting TRBD1. Per the germline V gene, CDR1 is KGHSH and CDR2 is LQKENI. With 4 bases clipped from V and 9 bases from J, the junction kept 6 bases outside the gene matches. The CDR3 is made up of 13 amino acids. This CDR3 is CASSLQGTGEQFF. The CDR3 coding sequence is TGTGCCAGCTCACTACAGGGGACGGGTGAGCAGTTCTTC. Using reference TRBV18 and TRBJ2-1 for the parts outside the CDR3, the full variable domain is NAGVMQNPRHLVRRRGQEARLRCSPMKGHSHVYWYRQLPEEGLKFMVYLQKENIIDESGMPKERFSAEFPKEGPSILRIQQVVRGDSAAYFCASSLQGTGEQFFGPGTRLTVL.

Only one count was recorded for this clone. The gene calls are TRBV7-9 and TRBJ2-5, with 8 bases lining up with TRBD1. V shed 5 bases and J 1 base; nucleotides not matched to a gene: 6. Looked up from germline, CDR1 is SEHNR and CDR2 is FQNEAQ (reference sequence). This CDR3 region has 15 residues. This chain's CDR3 is CASSPGQVIQETQYF. CDR3 nucleotides: TGTGCCAGCAGCCCGGGACAGGTCATCCAAGAGACCCAGTACTTC.

This sequence joins TRBV5-5 and TRBJ1-2; the D gene is possibly TRBD1 (5 bases). In germline, CDR1 is SGHKS, CDR2 YYEKEE (reference sequence). V lost 3 bases and J lost 1, with 7 bases in between. The CDR3 spans 13 residues. Here the CDR3 DNA reads TGTGCCAGCAGCTACGACAGTAACTATGGCTACACCTTC. It is translated as CASSYDSNYGYTF. Based on the CDR3 plus reference TRBV5-5 and TRBJ1-2, the full variable domain is DAGVTQSPTHLIKTRGQQVTLRCSPISGHKSVSWYQQVLGQGPQFIFQYYEKEERGRGNFPDRFSARQFPNYSSELNVNALLLGDSALYLCASSYDSNYGYTFGSGTRLTVV.

The chain uses TRBV7-8 and TRBJ2-2, with D unresolved. The V end was cut by 1 base, the J end by 1 base, with 4 bases between. In germline, CDR1 is SGHVS, CDR2 FQNEAQ. This CDR3 contains 14 residues. CDR3 nucleotides: TGTGCCAGCAGCTTAGGGGGGAACACCGGGGAGCTGTTTTTT. This gives the protein CASSLGGNTGELFF.

Note on this clone: Within the sample, other DNA sequences also encode this same CDR3. This chain connects TRBV10-3 to TRBJ2-5; the D is unclear. The germline CDR1 and CDR2 sequences are ENHRY and SYGVKD. CDR3 length: 12 amino acids. Trimming stripped 0 bases from V and 4 bases from J, with 3 bases between. CDR3 loop: CAISESGETQYF. The DNA for the CDR3 is TGTGCCATCAGTGAGTCTGGAGAGACCCAGTACTTC.

The rearrangement joins TRBV27 to TRBJ1-1; tentative D call: TRBD1 (5 bases). The germline CDR1 and CDR2 sequences are MNHEY and SMNVEV (reference sequence). The CDR3 runs 17 residues. Trimming took off 3 bases at V and 0 bases at J, with 17 bases between the two ends. In DNA form, the CDR3 reads TGTGCCAGCAGTTTCTCGGCAGGGCCGCCTATGAACACTGAAGCTTTCTTT. Translating it yields CASSFSAGPPMNTEAFF.

This clone was picked up one time. The chain is built from TRBV3-1 (or the pseudogene TRBV3-2) and TRBJ2-5; no firm D call. From germline, CDR1 is LGHDT and CDR2 YNNKEL (reference sequence). The V end was cut by 4 bases, the J end by 5 bases, with 8 bases between. The CDR3 sequence is 12 residues long. CDR3 nucleotides: TGTGCCAGCAGCCGGAGCAGTGAGACCCAGTACTTC. This encodes CASSRSSETQYF.

The V call is TRBV2, the J call TRBJ1-1; D may be TRBD1 (6 bases). Germline CDR1 is SNHLY and CDR2 is FYNNEI. Trimming stripped 3 bases from V and 4 bases from J, with 12 bases between. This CDR3 is 14 amino acids long. The CDR3 coding sequence is TGTGCCAGCAGTGAGTGGGGGCAGGGCACTGAAGCTTTCTTT. Its protein product is CASSEWGQGTEAFF.

There are a few counts of this clone. The chain uses TRBV29-1 and TRBJ1-1, with 9 nucleotides matching TRBD1. The CDR3 length is 14 residues. Germline CDR1 reads SQVTM; CDR2 reads ANQGSEA. Unmatched junction bases numbered 8, after V lost 4 bases and J lost 5 bases. The CDR3 loop reads CSVAQQGAGTEAFF. CDR3 in DNA: TGCAGCGTTGCTCAACAGGGGGCAGGGACTGAAGCTTTCTTT.

The rearrangement uses TRBV7-8 and TRBJ2-6, with 7 bases that match TRBD1. CDR3 size: 15 residues. The trim removed 5 bases at V and 2 bases at J, leaving 3 bases unmatched. The V gene's germline CDR1 is SGHVS and CDR2 FQNEAQ. CDR3 loop: CASSLTGAGANVLTF. In nucleotides, the CDR3 is TGTGCCAGCAGCCTAACAGGGGCTGGGGCCAACGTCCTGACTTTC. The variable domain in full, completed from reference TRBV7-8 and TRBJ2-6, reads GAGVSQSPRYKVAKRGQDVALRCDPISGHVSLFWYQQALGQGPEFLTYFQNEAQLDKSGLPSDRFFAERPEGSVSTLKIQRTQQEDSAVYLCASSLTGAGANVLTFGAGSRLTVL.

The gene calls are TRBV6-1 and TRBJ1-1, with 7 bases lining up with TRBD1. V lost 6 bases, J lost 4 bases, and 5 bases stayed unmatched. The V gene's germline CDR1 is MNHNS and CDR2 SASEGT. The CDR3 has 13 residues. The CDR3 nucleotides read TGTGCCAGCAGCGACGGGACAGCCACTGAAGCTTTCTTT. This translates into CASSDGTATEAFF.

This clone showed up just once. The sample contains more than one DNA sequence encoding this CDR3. The rearrangement links TRBV13 to TRBJ1-1; D gene unclear. Trimming cost V 1 base and J 8 bases, with 5 bases left between them. The germline gives CDR1 PRHDT, CDR2 FYEKMQ (reference sequence). The CDR3 covers 11 residues. In DNA, the CDR3 is TGTGCCAGCAGCTTAGCGGGGGAAGCTTTCTTT. Its translation: CASSLAGEAFF.

CDR3 in DNA: TGTGCCAGTAACCAGCCGAGTAGAGCAACTAATGAAAAACTGTTTTTT. Translation: CASNQPSRATNEKLFF. The chain employs TRBV19 and TRBJ1-4; D unclear. CDR3 length: 16 residues. The germline gives CDR1 LNHDA, CDR2 SQIVND (reference sequence). The V gene lost 7 bases and the J gene lost 0 bases, with 15 bases spanning the gap. The full variable domain, rest sourced from reference TRBV19 and TRBJ1-4, is DGGITQSPKYLFRKEGQNVTLSCEQNLNHDAMYWYRQDPGQGLRLIYYSQIVNDFQKGDIAEGYSVSREKKESFPLTVTSAQKNPTAFYLCASNQPSRATNEKLFFGSGTQLSVL.

The sample holds a few counts of this clone. This rearrangement joins TRBV6-2 or TRBV6-3 to TRBJ2-2; either TRBD1 or TRBD2 may fit D (5 bases each). The germline CDR1 and CDR2 sequences are MNHEY and SVGEGT. Trimming pared 2 bases from V and 6 bases from J, leaving 10 bases between. CDR3 length: 14 residues. CDR3 amino acids: CASSYGTASGELFF. Written as DNA, the CDR3 is TGTGCCAGCAGTTACGGGACGGCCTCCGGGGAGCTGTTTTTT.

A single count supports this clone. The identical CDR3 is also encoded by other nucleotide sequences in the sample. CDR3 protein: CASSFGNTEAFF. The DNA for the CDR3 is TGTGCCAGCAGTTTTGGGAACACTGAAGCTTTCTTT. This chain connects TRBV12-3 or TRBV12-4 to TRBJ1-1; D remains ambiguous. Trimming left V 3 bases short and J 1 base short, with 3 bases between. The CDR3 loop spans 12 amino acids.